The 20 T cell receptor beta chains listed next were all sequenced from one sample in a study of memory CD4+ T cells and cytomegalovirus serostatus. The sort gate was single viable CD3+CD4+CD8-CD45RO+ cells for memory CD4+ T cells. Assay: immunoSEQ multiplex PCR; the TCRdb copy retains only in-frame clones and omits some. Of about 64,000 clones in the sample, 75% to 80% were seen once. Sequencing was performed on memory CD4+ T cells from blood. These receptors came from an adult in good health and CMV-seronegative.

The V gene is TRBV2, the J gene TRBJ2-1; D tentatively fits TRBD1 or TRBD2 (5 bases each). The CDR3 totals 14 residues. Germline V lookup: CDR1 SNHLY, CDR2 FYNNEI. V lost 6 bases to trimming and J lost 5 bases, with 14 bases between them. DNA for the CDR3: TGTGCCAGCAGCTCGGGACGGAGGAACAATGAGCAGTTCTTC. Its protein product is CASSSGRRNNEQFF.

The V and J genes are TRBV30 and TRBJ2-3, with TRBD2 matching over 9 bases. Germline lookup yields CDR1 GTSNPN and CDR2 SVGIG (reference sequence). The ends lost 5 bases at V and 2 bases at J; junction bases unmatched: 11. This CDR3 is built from 16 residues. The CDR3 loop reads CAWVGGSGRPTDTQYF. The CDR3 coding sequence is TGTGCCTGGGTGGGGGGGAGCGGGAGGCCCACAGATACGCAGTATTTT.

The V gene is TRBV11-2, the J gene TRBJ2-5, with 9 bases matching TRBD1. The J segment lost 1 base and the V segment lost 4 bases, leaving 10 bases of the junction unmatched. Germline values: CDR1 SGHAT, CDR2 FQNNGV. This CDR3 is built from 17 residues. CDR3 loop: CASSSRPGQGSQETQYF. The CDR3 bases are TGTGCCAGCAGCTCTCGGCCGGGACAGGGTTCCCAAGAGACCCAGTACTTC.

This clone came up a few times. This chain uses TRBV7-2 with TRBJ2-7, with D perhaps assigned TRBD1 or TRBD2 (6 bases each). The CDR3 runs 14 residues. V lost 4 bases and J 3 bases, leaving 13 bases between the germline ends. The germline V gene encodes CDR1 SGHTA and CDR2 FQGNSA. DNA for the CDR3: TGTGCCAGCAGCTCGTCGGGGGCAGACTACGAGCAGTACTTC. This translates into CASSSSGADYEQYF.

This rearrangement joins TRBV5-1 to TRBJ2-6; perhaps TRBD1 as D (5 bases). Germline CDR1 SGHRS, CDR2 YFSETQ. V shed 6 bases and J shed 4 bases, with 14 bases lying between them. CDR3 length equals 15 residues. This CDR3 reads CASTPVSGGANVLTF. In DNA, the CDR3 is TGCGCCAGCACCCCAGTCTCAGGGGGGGCCAACGTCCTGACTTTC.

The chain links TRBV7-9 to TRBJ1-1, with D possibly matching TRBD1 (6 bases). CDR1 and CDR2 from the germline V gene are SEHNR and FQNEAQ (reference sequence). The CDR3 runs 14 residues. V lost 8 bases, J lost 3 bases, and 16 bases lay in between. The CDR3 sequence: CASRETGRDTEAFF. In DNA, the CDR3 is TGTGCCAGCCGAGAGACAGGTCGGGACACTGAAGCTTTCTTT.

CDR3 loop: CASSGGGTGQETQYF. CDR3 DNA: TGTGCCAGCAGTGGGGGCGGGACAGGACAAGAGACCCAGTACTTC. The chain has TRBV2 and TRBJ2-5, with TRBD1 matching over 8 bases. The germline V gene encodes CDR1 SNHLY and CDR2 FYNNEI. This CDR3 is built from 15 residues. V lost 4 bases and J lost 2; bases outside the gene matches: 6.

This sequence joins TRBV5-6 and TRBJ2-7; D gene ambiguous. This CDR3 has 15 amino acids. Germline V gene sequence: CDR1 SGHDT, CDR2 YYEEEE. The ends were cut back, 0 bases at V and 2 bases at J, with 12 bases in the middle. CDR3 nucleotides: TGTGCCAGCAGCTTGGGCCCCGTGTCAGCCTACGAGCAGTACTTC. Translated: CASSLGPVSAYEQYF.

V is TRBV2 and J is TRBJ1-3; 7 nucleotides line up with TRBD1. CDR3 length equals 18 residues. Trimming cost V 3 bases and J 0 bases; bases outside gene matches: 11. Germline assignment: CDR1 SNHLY and CDR2 FYNNEI. CDR3 DNA: TGTGCCAGCAGTGACCCCACCCAACGGGACAGCTCTGGAAACACCATATATTTT. Amino acid sequence: CASSDPTQRDSSGNTIYF.

V and J are TRBV5-1 and TRBJ1-2; the D is unclear. Looked up from germline, CDR1 is SGHRS and CDR2 is YFSETQ. This CDR3 is built from 13 residues. V lost 0 bases to trimming and J lost 5 bases, with 8 bases between them. The DNA for the CDR3 is TGCGCCAGCAGCTTGGCGGCAGAATATGGCTACACCTTC. This gives the protein CASSLAAEYGYTF.

This clone appeared a few times. The V gene is TRBV7-2, the J gene TRBJ1-1; weak D call: TRBD1 (6 bases). The CDR3 totals 13 residues. CDR1 and CDR2 from the germline V gene are SGHTA and FQGNSA. V was clipped by 8 bases and J by 3 bases, with 13 bases between them. The CDR3 coding sequence is TGTGCCAGCGCGGGGCAGGGGTACACTGAAGCTTTCTTT. Translation gives CASAGQGYTEAFF.

On this clone itself: One end of the junction fails to match germline, which may point to a read error. This chain links TRBV7-7 with TRBJ1-2; no definite D call. The germline CDR1 and CDR2 sequences are SSHAT and FNYEAQ (reference sequence). CDR3 length: 13 amino acids. CDR3 in DNA: TGTGCTAGCAGCCCCTCCCCCGGAGAGGGCTACACCTTC. As protein: CASSPSPGEGYTF.

This clone was seen a few times. The gene calls are TRBV19 and TRBJ1-3; D might be TRBD1 (6 bases). From germline, CDR1 is LNHDA and CDR2 SQIVND (reference sequence). The ends were cut back, 3 bases at V and 5 bases at J, with 8 bases in the middle. CDR3 length: 13 residues. The CDR3 nucleotides read TGTGCCAGTAGTATTGGGGGCCGAAACACCATATATTTT. Translating it yields CASSIGGRNTIYF.

The V call is TRBV7-2, the J call TRBJ1-1; a weak D match, TRBD1 (6 bases). Per germline, CDR1 SGHTA and CDR2 FQGNSA. V lost 1 base, J lost 8 bases, and 8 bases lay in between. The CDR3 loop spans 12 amino acids. CDR3 sequence: CASSLDRVEAFF. CDR3 DNA: TGTGCCAGCAGCTTAGACAGGGTCGAAGCTTTCTTT.

The genes are TRBV10-1 and TRBJ2-1, with 10 bases that match TRBD1. Germline CDR1 is WNHNN and CDR2 is SYGVQD (reference sequence). The CDR3 sequence is 17 residues long. J lost 0 bases, V lost 4 bases, and 6 bases had no gene match. The CDR3 DNA reads TGCGCCAGCAGTGGACCGGGACAGGGGAGCTCCTACAATGAGCAGTTCTTC. It codes for CASSGPGQGSSYNEQFF.

This clone is a singleton in its sample. V usage is TRBV9 and J usage is TRBJ1-2; possible D gene TRBD1, 5 bases. The CDR3 consists of 13 residues. The germline V gene encodes CDR1 SGDLS and CDR2 YYNGEE. V was cut by 3 bases and J by 8 bases, with 14 bases left in between. In DNA form, the CDR3 reads TGTGCCAGCAGCGCGGGACCGACGACGGGCTACACCTTC. This sequence encodes CASSAGPTTGYTF.

The V call is TRBV4-1, the J call TRBJ1-1, with TRBD1 matching 9 bases. J was trimmed by 6 bases and V by 5 bases; bases with no gene match: 10. Germline CDR1 is MGHRA and CDR2 is YSYEKL. The CDR3 sequence is 15 residues long. The CDR3 region has the DNA TGCGCCAGCAGCACGCAACAGGGGGCCGGGGCTGAAGCTTTCTTT. The encoded protein is CASSTQQGAGAEAFF.

V gene TRBV5-1 combines with J gene TRBJ2-1; 8 bases map to TRBD1. The germline CDR1 and CDR2 sequences are SGHRS and YFSETQ. The CDR3 totals 16 residues. J lost 0 bases, V lost 2 bases, and 4 bases had no gene match. Written as DNA, the CDR3 is TGCGCCAGCAGCTTCTCGACAGGGGACTCCTACAATGAGCAGTTCTTC. This translates into CASSFSTGDSYNEQFF. The complete variable domain, with remaining parts taken from reference TRBV5-1 and TRBJ2-1, reads KAGVTQTPRYLIKTRGQQVTLSCSPISGHRSVSWYQQTPGQGLQFLFEYFSETQRNKGNFPGRFSGRQFSNSRSEMNVSTLELGDSALYLCASSFSTGDSYNEQFFGPGTRLTVL.

There are a few counts of this clone. The genes are TRBV5-6 and TRBJ2-5; TRBD2 matches at 12 bases. The germline gives CDR1 SGHDT, CDR2 YYEEEE. V shed 4 bases, J shed 1 base, and the junction held 8 bases outside the gene matches. This CDR3 region has 17 residues. The CDR3 sequence: CASSRRTSGKPQETQYF. DNA for the CDR3: TGTGCCAGCAGCCGGAGGACTAGCGGGAAGCCCCAAGAGACCCAGTACTTC.

The J gene is TRBJ2-7, the V gene TRBV5-1; TRBD2 matches 12 bases. The CDR3 consists of 18 residues. The germline gives CDR1 SGHRS, CDR2 YFSETQ. The junction had 12 bases not matched to a gene; V was cut back by 4 bases and J by 1 base. As DNA, the CDR3 is TGCGCCAGCAGCGGGACAGGGACTAGCGGGTTGGGATCCTACGAGCAGTACTTC. It translates to CASSGTGTSGLGSYEQYF.